The 18 T cell receptor beta chains reported below all come from one sample, sequenced in a study of control samples from healthy donors and cancer patients. TCRdb's table, derived via immunoSEQ multiplex PCR, lists solely in-frame clones and lacks some. The sample has 25,000 to 30,000 clones; approximately 87% are singletons. Sequenced material: PBMCs. These receptors were taken from a woman between 40 and 50 years old with lung cancer.

The chain combines TRBV19 with TRBJ2-2; D not certain. Germline loops: CDR1 LNHDA, CDR2 SQIVND (reference sequence). The V end was cut by 3 bases, the J end by 5 bases, with 13 bases between. The CDR3 has 15 residues. The CDR3 sequence is CASSIPGVGTGELFF. CDR3 bases: TGTGCCAGTAGTATCCCTGGAGTTGGGACCGGGGAGCTGTTTTTT.

This clone is medium-sized by share. The gene calls are TRBV21-1 and TRBJ2-7; no DNA check was done on the table's D call, TRBD2. TRBV21-1 is marked as a pseudogene. This CDR3 spans 19 amino acids. The CDR3 protein is CASSKRHPGLAGDSYEQYF. The DNA for the CDR3 is TGTGCCAGCAGCAAACGACATCCTGGACTAGCGGGTGATTCCTACGAGCAGTACTTC.

V is TRBV24-1 and J is TRBJ2-5; 8 bases agree with TRBD2. Germline values: CDR1 KGHDR, CDR2 SFDVKD. The CDR3 totals 14 residues. The junction had 3 bases not matched to a gene; V was cut back by 6 bases and J by 1 base. The CDR3 sequence: CATSHGTSQETQYF. The CDR3 DNA reads TGTGCCACCAGTCACGGGACTAGCCAAGAGACCCAGTACTTC.

This clone was seen a single time. V gene TRBV9 combines with J gene TRBJ1-3, with 9 nucleotides matching TRBD1. Germline CDR1 reads SGDLS; CDR2 reads YYNGEE. Trimming removed 4 bases from V and 2 bases from J; junction bases left unmatched: 7. This CDR3 is built from 16 residues. Written as DNA, the CDR3 is TGTGCCAGCAGCTTCGGGACAGGGCGAGCTGGAAACACCATATATTTT. This gives the protein CASSFGTGRAGNTIYF.

The J gene is TRBJ2-3, the V gene TRBV5-1; D gene uncertain. The CDR3 runs 15 residues. CDR1 is SGHRS and CDR2 is YFSETQ in the germline V gene. The V gene lost 0 bases and the J gene lost 0 bases, with 8 bases spanning the gap. CDR3 amino acids: CASSLEGGSTDTQYF. CDR3 bases: TGCGCCAGCAGCTTGGAGGGTGGTAGCACAGATACGCAGTATTTT.

A single count supports this clone. The genes are TRBV5-5 and TRBJ1-5; D is unresolved. Germline V gives CDR1 SGHKS, CDR2 YYEKEE (reference sequence). This CDR3 spans 15 amino acids. The V end was cut by 4 bases, the J end by 0 bases, with 11 bases between. As DNA, the CDR3 is TGTGCCAGCAGCCCCACCCCCAGTAGCAATCAGCCCCAGCATTTT. Translation gives CASSPTPSSNQPQHF.

The chain couples TRBV29-1 to TRBJ2-5; D is tentatively TRBD1 or TRBD2 (6 bases each). Germline V gene sequence: CDR1 SQVTM, CDR2 ANQGSEA. Trimming pared 7 bases from V and 5 bases from J, leaving 14 bases between. There are 12 residues in the CDR3. CDR3 in DNA: TGCAGCGCCGAAGGAGGGGGGGAGACCCAGTACTTC. Translated, it gives CSAEGGGETQYF.

The V and J genes are TRBV19 and TRBJ2-5, with 9 bases that match TRBD2. With V trimmed by 2 bases and J by 2 bases, 9 bases remained unmatched. Germline V CDR1 and CDR2: LNHDA, SQIVND (reference sequence). This CDR3 region has 17 residues. The CDR3 nucleotides read TGTGCCAGTAGTATAATTAGCGGGGGAACTACACAAGAGACCCAGTACTTC. This gives the protein CASSIISGGTTQETQYF.

The rearrangement uses TRBV18 and TRBJ1-1; D gene unclear. Germline V gives CDR1 KGHSH, CDR2 LQKENI. V dropped 4 bases and J dropped 4 bases, with 13 bases sitting between them. The CDR3 length is 14 residues. The DNA for the CDR3 is TGTGCCAGCTCACTTCTAATGGATGGCACTGAAGCTTTCTTT. It yields the protein CASSLLMDGTEAFF.

The chain couples TRBV2 to TRBJ1-5; a possible D gene is TRBD1 (6 bases). Germline V gene lookup returns CDR1 SNHLY and CDR2 FYNNEI. With 0 bases removed from V and 7 bases from J, the gap between germline ends came to 13 bases. The CDR3 covers 15 residues. The CDR3 loop is CASSEASGGRQPQHF. In DNA form, the CDR3 reads TGTGCCAGCAGTGAAGCCTCGGGGGGCCGGCAGCCCCAGCATTTT.

The V and J genes are TRBV14 and TRBJ2-7; unclear D gene. Deletions cut 3 bases from V and 3 bases from J, with 6 bases between. Per the germline V gene, CDR1 is SGHDN and CDR2 is FVKESK. The CDR3 covers 12 residues. DNA for the CDR3: TGTGCCAGCAGCCACAAGTACTACGAGCAGTACTTC. It translates to CASSHKYYEQYF.

The chain joins TRBV9 to TRBJ2-7; TRBD2 matches at 7 bases. This CDR3 comprises 14 residues. V lost 1 base to trimming and J lost 3 bases; unmatched junction nucleotides: 4. CDR1 and CDR2 from the germline V gene are SGDLS and YYNGEE. The CDR3 here is CASSVSGGDYEQYF. CDR3 DNA sequence: TGTGCCAGCAGCGTAAGTGGGGGGGACTACGAGCAGTACTTC. Combining the CDR3 with reference TRBV9 and TRBJ2-7 gives the whole variable domain DSGVTQTPKHLITATGQRVTLRCSPRSGDLSVYWYQQSLDQGLQFLIQYYNGEERAKGNILERFSAQQFPDLHSELNLSSLELGDSALYFCASSVSGGDYEQYFGPGTRLTVT.

The chain links TRBV7-2 to TRBJ2-3; tentative D call: TRBD2 (6 bases). Looked up from germline, CDR1 is SGHTA and CDR2 is FQGNSA. Trimming pared 1 base from V and 2 bases from J, leaving 10 bases between. This CDR3 has 15 residues. CDR3 in amino acids: CASSLDSGPTDTQYF. The CDR3 DNA follows: TGTGCCAGCAGCTTAGATAGCGGCCCCACAGATACGCAGTATTTT. The whole variable domain, remainder taken from reference TRBV7-2 and TRBJ2-3, is GAGVSQSPSNKVTEKGKDVELRCDPISGHTALYWYRQSLGQGLEFLIYFQGNSAPDKSGLPSDRFSAERTGGSVSTLTIQRTQQEDSAVYLCASSLDSGPTDTQYFGPGTRLTVL.

This clone appeared once. This chain links TRBV7-2 with TRBJ1-6, with a tentative D call TRBD1 (6 bases). The V gene lost 3 bases and the J gene lost 7 bases, with 10 bases spanning the gap. Germline V gene lookup returns CDR1 SGHTA and CDR2 FQGNSA. The CDR3 runs 14 residues. The CDR3 nucleotides are TGTGCCAGCAGCTTCAGGGGCCGGAATTCACCCCTCCACTTT. Amino acid sequence: CASSFRGRNSPLHF.

The CDR3 nucleotides are TGCAGCGTTGAAGCCGGGACAGTCACTTTCTTT. It yields the protein CSVEAGTVTFF. The chain uses TRBV29-1 and TRBJ1-1, with 7 bases identical to TRBD1. Germline CDR1 and CDR2: SQVTM and ANQGSEA. After removal of 1 base from V and 12 bases from J, the junction contained 5 bases not matched to a gene. The CDR3 runs to 11 residues.

This chain links TRBV12-3 or TRBV12-4 with TRBJ2-6; no clear D. The length of the CDR3 is 11 residues. V was clipped by 3 bases and J by 11 bases, with 5 bases between them. The CDR3 DNA is TGTGCCAGCAGTTTTGAGCACGTCCTGACTTTC. It codes for CASSFEHVLTF.

This clone was recorded once. The chain links TRBV3-1 (or the pseudogene TRBV3-2) to TRBJ1-4; tentatively, D is TRBD1 (6 bases). Per germline, CDR1 LGHDT and CDR2 YNNKEL (reference sequence). The V end was cut by 4 bases, the J end by 2 bases, with 8 bases between. CDR3 length equals 14 residues. This CDR3 reads CASSPTGTNEKLFF. The DNA for the CDR3 is TGTGCCAGCAGCCCGACAGGTACTAATGAAAAACTGTTTTTT.

V usage is TRBV27 and J usage is TRBJ1-2, with TRBD1 matching 8 bases. CDR1 is MNHEY and CDR2 is SMNVEV in the germline V gene (reference sequence). J was trimmed by 4 bases and V by 2 bases; bases with no gene match: 9. The CDR3 totals 16 residues. Here the CDR3 DNA reads TGTGCCAGCAGTTTAAGGGCACGGACAGGGATCTATGGCTACACCTTC. Protein: CASSLRARTGIYGYTF.